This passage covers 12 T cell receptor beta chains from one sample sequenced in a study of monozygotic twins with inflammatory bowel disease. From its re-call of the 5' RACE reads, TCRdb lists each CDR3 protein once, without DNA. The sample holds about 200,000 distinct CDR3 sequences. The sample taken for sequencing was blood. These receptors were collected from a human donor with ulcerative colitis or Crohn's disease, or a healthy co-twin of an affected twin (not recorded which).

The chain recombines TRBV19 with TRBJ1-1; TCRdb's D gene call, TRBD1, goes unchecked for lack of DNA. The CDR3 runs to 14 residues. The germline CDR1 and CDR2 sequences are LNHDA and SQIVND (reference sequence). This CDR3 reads CATQGGTMNTEAFF.

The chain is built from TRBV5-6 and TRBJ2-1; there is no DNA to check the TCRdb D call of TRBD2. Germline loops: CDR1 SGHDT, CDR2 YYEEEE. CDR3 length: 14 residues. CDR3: CASSLGLADNEQFF.

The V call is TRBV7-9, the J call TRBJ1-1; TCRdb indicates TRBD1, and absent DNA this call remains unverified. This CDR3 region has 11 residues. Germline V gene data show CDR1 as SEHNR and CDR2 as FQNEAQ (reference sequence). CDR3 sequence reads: CASSQTEGAFF.

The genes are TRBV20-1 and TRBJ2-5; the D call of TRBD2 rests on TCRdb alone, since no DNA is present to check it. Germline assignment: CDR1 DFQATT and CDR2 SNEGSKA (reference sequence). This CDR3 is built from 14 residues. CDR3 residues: CSARARGGVETQYF.

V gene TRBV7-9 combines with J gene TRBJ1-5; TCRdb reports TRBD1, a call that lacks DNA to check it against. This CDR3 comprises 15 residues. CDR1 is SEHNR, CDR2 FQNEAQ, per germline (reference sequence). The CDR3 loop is CASSLGHAPNQPQHF.

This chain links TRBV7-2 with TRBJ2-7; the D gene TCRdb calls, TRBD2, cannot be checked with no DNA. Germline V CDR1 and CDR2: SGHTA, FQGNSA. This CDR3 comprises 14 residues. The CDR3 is CASSPGLRSDEQYF.

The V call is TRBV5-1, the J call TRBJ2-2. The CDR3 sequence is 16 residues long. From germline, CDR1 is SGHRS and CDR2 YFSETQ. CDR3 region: CASSLEPQENTGELFF.

The CDR3 region is CASSPSQGANIQYF. This sequence joins TRBV11-2 and TRBJ2-4; no DNA is available, so the TRBD1 call from TCRdb remains unchecked. This CDR3 is 14 amino acids long. Germline loops: CDR1 SGHAT, CDR2 FQNNGV.

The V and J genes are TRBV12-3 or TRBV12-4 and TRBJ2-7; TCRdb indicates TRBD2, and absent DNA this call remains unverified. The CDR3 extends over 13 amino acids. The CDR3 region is CASSLKLVLEQYF.

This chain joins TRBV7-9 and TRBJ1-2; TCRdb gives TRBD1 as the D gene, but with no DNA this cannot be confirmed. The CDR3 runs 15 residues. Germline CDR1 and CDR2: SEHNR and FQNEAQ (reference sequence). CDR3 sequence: CASSLSGHSNYGYTF. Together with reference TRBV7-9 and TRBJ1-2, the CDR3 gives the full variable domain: DTGVSQNPRHKITKRGQNVTFRCDPISEHNRLYWYRQTLGQGPEFLTYFQNEAQLEKSRLLSDRFSAERPKGSFSTLEIQRTEQGDSAMYLCASSLSGHSNYGYTFGSGTRLTVV.

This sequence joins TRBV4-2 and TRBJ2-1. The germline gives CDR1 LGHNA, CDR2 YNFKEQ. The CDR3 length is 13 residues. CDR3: CASSQDKYNEQFF.

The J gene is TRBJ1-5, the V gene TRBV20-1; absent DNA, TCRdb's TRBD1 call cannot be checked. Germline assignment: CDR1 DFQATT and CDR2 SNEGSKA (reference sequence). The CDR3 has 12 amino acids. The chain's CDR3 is CSATGGVQPQHF.